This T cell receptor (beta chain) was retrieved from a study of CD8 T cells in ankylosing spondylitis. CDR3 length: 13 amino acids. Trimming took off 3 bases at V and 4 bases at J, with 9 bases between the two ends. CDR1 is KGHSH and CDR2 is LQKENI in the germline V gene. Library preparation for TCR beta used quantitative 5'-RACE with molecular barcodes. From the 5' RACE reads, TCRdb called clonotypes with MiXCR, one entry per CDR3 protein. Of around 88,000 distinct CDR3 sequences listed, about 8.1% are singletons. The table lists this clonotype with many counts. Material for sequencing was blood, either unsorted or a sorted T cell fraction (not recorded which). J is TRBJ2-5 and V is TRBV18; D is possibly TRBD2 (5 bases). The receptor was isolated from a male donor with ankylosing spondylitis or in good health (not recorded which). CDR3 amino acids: CASSPDFLETQYF. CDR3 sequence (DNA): TGTGCCAGCTCACCGGACTTTTTAGAGACCCAGTACTTC.